This record covers a single T cell receptor (beta chain). Its target antigen remains unknown. No much larger clonotype is one base removed from it; base qualities were not supplied. The sample belongs to a study of cytomegalovirus exposure and HLA in healthy donors (dated by TCRdb to the late 2010s). Study-wide context: An earlier analysis of approximately 550 of the donors reported approximately 300 Gb of sequence data and some 120 million unique TCR beta sequences from 150 million to 200 million T cells. An early release covering over 500 HLA-typed donors comprised approximately 300 gigabases of sequencing data and around 86 million unique TCR sequences. The genetic ancestry cluster associated with self-reported Caucasian donors included 70% to 85% of the roughly 400 genotyped donors. The study aimed to test whether signatures of past pathogen exposure could be identified by cataloging public T cell receptors. The T cell repertoires of 666 subjects were profiled by immunosequencing and related to cytomegalovirus serostatus. Besides the first cohort of some 670 subjects, a separate validation cohort made up of about 120 different subjects was used. To predict cytomegalovirus infection status, the study brought together high-throughput TCR immunosequencing, statistical association of individual TCRs with disease status, and machine learning. To study patterns of TCR occurrence, a later analysis re-analyzed previously published TCR beta repertoires from 500 to 850 donors and added high-resolution HLA genotyping. In the later analysis, no new phenotypic data were used to find candidate immune exposures; instead, reliance was placed on TCR beta sequences and their occurrence across donors. An earlier analysis of more than 450 of the donors used high-throughput TCR beta sequencing to judge whether each TCR beta V gene segment behaved as functional or pseudogenic. Donor age, sex, ethnicity and CMV serostatus were compiled alongside the repertoire data. A later genetic analysis took genome-wide SNP genotypes for about 65% of the 666 donors and used that subset as a discovery cohort. Every discovery cohort repertoire had been produced on one sequencing platform. HLA typing included class I and class II loci at four-digit resolution. Typing coverage differed by locus: A, B, C, DRB1 and DQB1 were typed in roughly 620-630 donors, DQA1 in 500 to 550, DPA1 in around 610, and DPB1 in around 440. Because of strong linkage in the cohort, five DR-DQ haplotypes were treated as single units for association and clustering. Among almost 400 genotyped donors of the cohort, an average of about 240,000 unique TCR beta nucleotide sequences were sequenced per donor, roughly 20% of them non-productive. Paper-wide results and their limitations: In the study, roughly 160 TCR beta chains were listed as associated with cytomegalovirus. At a false discovery rate of 0.05, a later analysis linked approximately 18,000 TCR beta sequences to specific HLA alleles. Some IMGT-functional V segments, including TRBV6-2 and TRBV6-3, could not be distinguished by the 87-base-pair reads and were therefore excluded. The only immune exposure information available for the cohort was CMV serostatus. The earlier analysis of some 560 of the donors excluded approximately 17 rarely observed V segments, including chromosome 9 orphons, because counts were too low. The classifier was reported to diagnose cytomegalovirus status with high specificity and sensitivity in both the original and validation cohorts. According to the authors, the approach could potentially be generalized to other disease states and immunological phenotypes. Only TCR beta chains were sequenced in this cohort, and the absence of alpha or paired-chain data limited detectable features. When HLA alleles, especially DR and DQ, strongly co-occurred, attributing TCR associations to individual alleles was difficult. In a later analysis, HLA-associated TCR beta chains were found to be more clonally expanded and to have lower generation probabilities than equally common non-associated chains. A later analysis reported that several top co-occurrence clusters appeared linked to parvovirus B19, influenza, CMV and Epstein-Barr virus. Most TCR sequences were seen in very few donors, while some public TCRs were found in many individuals. Broadly in line with IMGT annotations, most TCR beta V segments showed up in productive rearrangements about 90% or about 30% of the time in an earlier analysis of under 700 of the donors. A later analysis found that most CMV-associated TCR beta chains appeared HLA-restricted, with HLA associations seemingly driven largely by CMV exposure. The sequencing pipeline was judged likely to have produced a cluster of highly shared sequence variants as a technical artifact. A later genetic analysis reported fewer N-insertions in productive TCRs among donors in an Asian-associated ancestry cluster than the roughly 700-donor mean. The presence/absence analyses assumed that sequencing depth was roughly uniform across donors, and that assumption may not be true. Three of the identified cytomegalovirus-associated TCR beta chains were confirmed in vitro to be specific for cytomegalovirus antigens. Because some donors lacked HLA typing at each locus, the association tests relied only on the typed subset. A later analysis found that TCR association rates varied across HLA loci, with DRB1 alleles showing the most associated TCRs and HLA-C alleles the fewest. Linkage disequilibrium might explain the correlated functional status among segregating V segments, but an unknown experimental factor could not be excluded. In a later genetic analysis, a missense DCLRE1C variant was associated with V-gene and J-gene trimming of TCR beta chains, and the association was replicated in an independent cohort. A further reported finding was that TCR beta sequences accurately predicted the HLA-A and HLA-B alleles for most subjects in the first cohort.

Between the V and J ends, shortened by 2 bases and 1 base respectively, the junction contains 5 bases. Counted from cysteine to phenylalanine, this CDR3 has 13 amino acids. CDR3 DNA only is kept here, 39 bases in frame from base 1. The germline V gene yields SGHTA for CDR1 and FQGTGA for CDR2. In total, roughly 670 healthy bone marrow donors made up the cohort. Cohort members were all nominally healthy when sampled, although unrecorded immune exposures were likely present. The donor tested CMV seropositive, placing the donor among the 290 or so seropositive members of the cohort. A peripheral blood sample was provided by each donor, and peripheral blood mononuclear cells were used for TCR beta sequencing. Genomic DNA was extracted from the blood cell samples with the Qiagen DNeasy Blood Extraction Kit. Receptors were amplified or captured by the immunoSEQ multiplex PCR assay. The multiplex PCR relied on a mix of 60 forward primers for TCR Vbeta segments and 13 reverse primers for TCR Jbeta segments. Amplification of the CDR3 region of rearranged TCR beta genes was performed with a multiplex PCR assay on genomic DNA. Amplified TCR beta libraries were sequenced as 87-base-pair reads on the Illumina HiSeq System. On the study's bioinformatics: In a later analysis, tens of millions of unique TCR beta chains were counted across the 666 repertoires, and approximately 11 million of these chains were shared by at least two donors. Raw reads were error-corrected and collapsed into unique sequences by a nearest-neighbor algorithm in which closely related sequences were merged to remove PCR and sequencing errors. V, D and J gene segments were assigned by aligning CDR3 sequences to IMGT reference sequences. For a sequence to be retained, a match of at least six nucleotides was required to both a V gene segment and a J gene segment. Rearrangements were called productive when the CDR3 lacked stop codons and stayed in frame with V and J; all others were non-productive. CDR3 was defined by IMGT convention, running from the second conserved V-encoded cysteine to the conserved J-encoded phenylalanine. The earlier analysis of 450 to 750 of the donors excluded any sequence lacking an unambiguous match to a single V gene segment. In an earlier analysis of some 590 of the donors, a V segment was called functional when productive rearrangements were above 56.7%, and segregating when the standard deviation between donors exceeded 5%. A statistical classification framework was built for diagnosing cytomegalovirus status from the catalog of TCR beta chain sequences. A later analysis assigned V and J genes by comparing TCR nucleotide sequences with IMGT/GENE-DB human TR gene sequences. The TCRdist pipeline was used in a later analysis to assign CDR3 sequences and most-parsimonious VDJ recombination scenarios. A later analysis defined each TCR beta chain by its CDR3 amino acid sequence plus V-gene family, and excluded reads lacking a unique V-gene family. As a way to deal with suspected cross-contamination and a sequencing artifact, a later analysis dropped 450 to 700 nucleotide sequences that were highly shared and had low generation probability. In a later analysis, a clonal expansion index was calculated for each public chain from normalized within-repertoire ranks of inferred template counts. Generation probabilities in a later analysis came from a VDJ recombination model fitted to out-of-frame rearrangements, and those results were checked against IGoR. In a later analysis, hypergeometric tests were used to score TCR-TCR, TCR-HLA and TCR-CMV co-occurrence, with a repertoire-size bias correction applied to TCR pairs. In a later analysis, false discovery rates were estimated by permuting HLA or CMV assignments 20 times. In a later analysis, co-occurring TCRs were grouped using DBSCAN, and TCRdist sequence similarity was added for clustering within HLA-allele-positive subsets. Repertoires with fewer than 30,000 or more than 120,000 public chains, plus five repertoires with anomalous nucleotide sharing, were excluded from co-occurrence clustering. TCRdb retrieved this table from immuneACCESS and kept in-frame rearrangements only. Not all clones are present; in checked studies, unresolved V genes account for under half, and no reason is known for the remainder. The V and J calls and clone size come from that table; D and trimming were worked out from the DNA. This sample has about 180,000 clones in its table, and 80% of those were observed once. The ten most abundant clones make up 1% of the sample.

This sequence uses TRBV7-3 and TRBJ1-1, with the D gene uncertain. The sequence was obtained from a woman aged 45-59 years in good health and CMV-seropositive. What was sequenced was PBMCs. The CDR3 sequence is CASSLSGNTEAFF. The DNA sequence is TGTGCCAGCAGCTTATCGGGGAACACTGAAGCTTTCTTT.